This T cell receptor (beta chain) derives from a study of blood T cell repertoires in COVID-19. Study-level information: There were acute and convalescent COVID-19 samples, and they came from the United States, Italy and Spain. PBMCs, B-cell-depleted T cells, or T cells were the source of the cDNA or gDNA that made up the material.

Per the authors' pipeline: Amplifying reference gene primers gave estimates of nucleated cell counts. The assay was immunoSEQ multiplex PCR, and TCRdb's table has in-frame clones only and misses some. V, J and clone size were drawn from that table, and D and trimming were deduced from the DNA. The sample has 130,000 to 150,000 clones; just under 85% are singletons. With V trimmed by 8 bases and J by 5 bases, 5 bases remained unmatched. CDR3 length equals 13 residues. The germline CDR1 and CDR2 sequences are LNHDA and SQIVND (reference sequence). This TCR was recovered from a woman between 35 and 50 years old with active or convalescent COVID-19. Sequenced sample: peripheral blood. The rearrangement links TRBV19 to TRBJ1-4, with TRBD1 matching over 7 bases. The CDR3, as DNA: TGTGCCAGTGCGGGACAGCAGAATGAAAAACTGTTTTTT. Its translation: CASAGQQNEKLFF.